These 2 T cell receptor beta chains were all obtained from the same sample, sequenced in a study of Ad26.COV2.S vaccination and SARS-CoV-2 variants. Treatment in this sample: some 20 received Ad26.COV2.S at low or high dose, single or two shots; several received placebo; per-sample allocation not given. Specimens were obtained on day 63 following the first vaccine or placebo injection. This table comes from immunoSEQ multiplex PCR, and its TCRdb copy is limited to in-frame clones, with some not included. Among some 410,000 clones listed, over 80% were seen once. The source material was peripheral blood, sampled in a trial of Ad26.COV2.S vaccine versus placebo. These receptors were collected from a person between 18 and 65 years old who received the Ad26.COV2.S COVID-19 vaccine or a placebo.

V usage is TRBV9 and J usage is TRBJ1-2, with a weak D call TRBD1 (5 bases). The germline gives CDR1 SGDLS, CDR2 YYNGEE. The CDR3 consists of 15 residues. Trimming left V 1 base short and J 4 bases short, with 14 bases between. The CDR3 sequence: CASSVYAGTGYGYTF. CDR3 DNA sequence: TGTGCCAGCAGCGTATACGCCGGGACGGGCTATGGCTACACCTTC.

This clone was seen a few times. The J gene is TRBJ2-7, the V gene TRBV4-1; possibly TRBD2 for D (5 bases). CDR1 is MGHRA and CDR2 is YSYEKL in the germline V gene. Trimming took off 3 bases at V and 0 bases at J, with 12 bases between the two ends. CDR3 length: 15 residues. CDR3 sequence: CASSHSAASSYEQYF. DNA of the CDR3: TGCGCCAGCAGCCACTCAGCGGCTAGCTCCTACGAGCAGTACTTC.